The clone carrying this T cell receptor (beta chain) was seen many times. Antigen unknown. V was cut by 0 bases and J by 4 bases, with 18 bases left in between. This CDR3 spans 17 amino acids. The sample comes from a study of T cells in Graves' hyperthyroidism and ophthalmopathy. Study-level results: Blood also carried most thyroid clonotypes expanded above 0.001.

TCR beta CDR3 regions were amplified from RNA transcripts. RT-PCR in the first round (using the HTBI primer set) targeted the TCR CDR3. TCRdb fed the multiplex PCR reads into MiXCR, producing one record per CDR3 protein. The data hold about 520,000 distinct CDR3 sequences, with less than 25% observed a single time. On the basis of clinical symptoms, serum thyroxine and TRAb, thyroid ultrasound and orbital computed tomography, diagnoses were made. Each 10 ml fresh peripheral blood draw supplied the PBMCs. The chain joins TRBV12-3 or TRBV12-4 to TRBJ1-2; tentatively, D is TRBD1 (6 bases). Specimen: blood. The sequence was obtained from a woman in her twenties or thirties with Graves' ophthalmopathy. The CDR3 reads CASSLATWGAQVYGYTF. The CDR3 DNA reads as TGTGCCAGCAGTTTAGCTACATGGGGGGCGCAGGTCTATGGCTACACCTTC.